Shown below are 8 T cell receptor beta chains from a single sample sequenced in a study of tumor-infiltrating lymphocytes in primary liver carcinoma. Unsorted bulk tissue, about 17-34 mg of it, served as the source for co-extraction of RNA and DNA. TCR beta cDNA was reverse-transcribed from 500 to 550 ng of total RNA. The reaction used a constant-region primer and ProtoScript II reverse transcriptase. Slightly modified ARM-PCR, run as three nested multiplex PCR rounds, produced the TCR beta libraries. Each of the first two PCR rounds ran approximately 10 cycles with TRBV1-TRBV30 forward and C-beta reverse primers. A single record per CDR3 protein comes from TCRdb applying MiXCR to the multiplex PCR reads. Of around 47,000 distinct CDR3 sequences listed, 65% to 85% are singletons. Specimen: liver tumor tissue from sampling region 2. The subset here: tumor region T2, inferior pole. The receptors shown here come from a man between 35 and 55 years old with primary liver carcinoma and hepatitis B virus infection.

There are many counts of this clonotype. The rearrangement uses TRBV7-8 and TRBJ2-1; 12 bases agree with TRBD2. V shed 1 base and J 10 bases; nucleotides not matched to a gene: 8. The CDR3 loop spans 16 amino acids. Germline assignment: CDR1 SGHVS and CDR2 FQNEAQ. CDR3 DNA: TGTGCCAGCAGCTTAGAATTGCTAGCGGGAGGGAAGGAGCAGTTCTTC. Its translation: CASSLELLAGGKEQFF.

This clonotype has a single count. The chain couples TRBV10-3 to TRBJ1-2, with a tentative D call TRBD1 (5 bases). Between the trimmed V and J ends, which lost 7 bases and 6 bases, there was a span of 18 bases. Germline-derived CDR1 and CDR2 are ENHRY and SYGVKD. The CDR3 covers 14 residues. CDR3 nucleotide sequence: TGTGCCATCAATGTCGAGAGTGGAGGGGATGGCTACACCTTC. Protein product: CAINVESGGDGYTF.

Regarding this clonotype: A junction boundary mismatches the germline segment, possibly from a read error. V usage is TRBV4-1 and J usage is TRBJ2-5; D may be TRBD2 (5 bases). CDR3 length: 13 amino acids. Germline V lookup: CDR1 MGHRA, CDR2 YSYEKL. The CDR3 reads CVSSPGYQETQYF. The DNA of the CDR3 is TGCGTCAGCAGCCCGGGGTACCAAGAGACCCAGTACTTC.

This clonotype has just one count. The chain recombines TRBV4-1 with TRBJ1-3, with D possibly matching TRBD1 (6 bases). V was shortened by 9 bases and J by 1 base, with 22 bases between the two germline ends. CDR1 is MGHRA and CDR2 is YSYEKL in the germline V gene. This CDR3 region has 17 residues. The CDR3 nucleotides read TGCGCCAGTGGCCAACTAAGGACAGCAGGTTCTGGAAACACCATATATTTT. Its protein is CASGQLRTAGSGNTIYF.

As regards this clonotype: The junction shows a germline mismatch at one end, possibly a read error. The rearrangement uses TRBV11-2 and TRBJ2-7, with D perhaps TRBD1 (5 bases). The CDR3 contains 14 residues. CDR1 is SGHAT and CDR2 is FQNNGV in the germline V gene. CDR3 sequence (DNA): TGTCCCAGCAACATTACAGGTCCGTTTGGAGAGCAGCACTTC. Translated: CPSNITGPFGEQHF.

Notes on this clonotype: A read error is likely, as this CDR3 ends without the conserved phenylalanine or tryptophan. The rearrangement links TRBV12-3 or TRBV12-4 to TRBJ2-1; TRBD2 matches at 8 bases. There are 12 residues in the CDR3. V was pared by 6 bases and J by 9 bases, with 4 bases of the junction left unmatched. In nucleotides, the CDR3 is TGTGCCAGCAGCAGAAGCGGGAGTGAGCAGTTCTTA. It encodes CASSRSGSEQFL.

This clonotype was picked up one time. This chain connects TRBV29-1 to TRBJ2-1, with 8 positions matching TRBD2. The length of the CDR3 is 15 residues. V lost 7 bases and J lost 3; bases outside the gene matches: 11. CDR1 is SQVTM, CDR2 ANQGSEA, per germline. In DNA form, the CDR3 reads TGCAGCGATGGACTAGCAGGAGGGCTCTACAATGAGCAGTTCTTC. This codes for CSDGLAGGLYNEQFF.

Worth noting for this clonotype: The CDR3 does not close with the conserved phenylalanine or tryptophan, likely indicating a read error. V usage is TRBV4-3 and J usage is TRBJ2-1, with D perhaps TRBD2 (6 bases). Germline V CDR1 and CDR2: LGHNA, YSLEER. This CDR3 is 16 amino acids long. CDR3 bases: TGCGCCAGCAGCCAAGATAGGAGCGGGTTTCACAATGGGCAGTTCCTC. It is translated as CASSQDRSGFHNGQFL.